The clone carrying this T cell receptor (beta chain) has ten or more counts. These data come from a study of blood T cell repertoires in COVID-19. Study background: COVID-19 samples collected from the United States, Italy and Spain covered acute and convalescent phases.

Under the authors' procedure: Estimates of nucleated cell counts were drawn from the amplification of reference gene primers. Produced via immunoSEQ multiplex PCR; TCRdb's table is partial and in-frame only. Clone size and V and J calls were adopted from that table, with D and trimming inferred from the DNA. The sample has 150,000 to 200,000 clones, approximately 90% seen once; the top ten hold roughly 1.5%. There are 11 residues in the CDR3. V was pared by 7 bases and J by 5 bases, with 6 bases between. Per the germline V gene, CDR1 is SGHDT and CDR2 is YYEEEE. What was sequenced was peripheral blood. The chain is built from TRBV5-6 and TRBJ2-2; D is ambiguous. The clonotype originates from a woman in her fifties or sixties with acute or convalescent COVID-19. CDR3 loop: CASGRTGELFF. The CDR3 nucleotides are TGTGCCAGCGGCAGGACCGGGGAGCTGTTTTTT. Based on the CDR3 plus reference TRBV5-6 and TRBJ2-2, the full variable domain is DAGVTQSPTHLIKTRGQQVTLRCSPKSGHDTVSWYQQALGQGPQFIFQYYEEEERQRGNFPDRFSGHQFPNYSSELNVNALLLGDSALYLCASGRTGELFFGEGSRLTVL.